Each of the 32 T cell receptor beta chains below was sequenced from the same sample in a study of T cells in localized non-small cell lung cancer. TCRdb's copy holds only in-frame clones and misses some; the assay was immunoSEQ multiplex PCR. The sample lists about 59,000 clones, approximately 89% occurring once. Source: peripheral blood, taken before any cancer treatment. The receptor source for this set is a man aged 35 to 70 with stage I lung adenocarcinoma.

The gene calls are TRBV10-3 and TRBJ1-1, with TRBD1 matching over 7 bases. The CDR3 sequence is 13 residues long. Germline loops: CDR1 ENHRY, CDR2 SYGVKD. With 10 bases clipped from V and 6 bases from J, the junction kept 11 bases outside the gene matches. CDR3 residues: CATGLDRDAEAFF. For the CDR3, the DNA is TGTGCCACCGGGCTAGACAGGGACGCTGAAGCTTTCTTT.

The chain uses TRBV19 and TRBJ2-3; TRBD1 matches 9 bases. J lost 0 bases, V lost 10 bases, and 5 bases had no gene match. From germline, CDR1 is LNHDA and CDR2 SQIVND (reference sequence). The CDR3 sequence is 14 residues long. Here the CDR3 DNA reads TGTGCCACCGACAGGGGGGTTAGCACAGATACGCAGTATTTT. As protein: CATDRGVSTDTQYF. Complete variable domain (other parts from reference TRBV19 and TRBJ2-3): DGGITQSPKYLFRKEGQNVTLSCEQNLNHDAMYWYRQDPGQGLRLIYYSQIVNDFQKGDIAEGYSVSREKKESFPLTVTSAQKNPTAFYLCATDRGVSTDTQYFGPGTRLTVL.

The gene calls are TRBV9 and TRBJ2-1; D might be TRBD1 (5 bases). Germline lookup yields CDR1 SGDLS and CDR2 YYNGEE. Trimming shortened V by 0 bases and J by 7 bases, and 11 bases separated the two germline ends. This CDR3 comprises 14 residues. CDR3 sequence reads: CASSVGAGLNEQFF. The DNA of the CDR3 is TGTGCCAGCAGCGTAGGGGCAGGGCTGAATGAGCAGTTCTTC.

A remark on this clone: The sample contains more than one DNA sequence encoding this CDR3. The J gene is TRBJ2-5, the V gene TRBV7-9; D not certain. This CDR3 is 12 amino acids long. V lost 2 bases and J lost 5, with 6 bases in between. Per germline, CDR1 SEHNR and CDR2 FQNEAQ (reference sequence). The CDR3 sequence: CASSLYGETQYF. The CDR3 nucleotides are TGTGCCAGCAGCTTATACGGGGAGACCCAGTACTTC.

The chain carries TRBV7-9 and TRBJ2-1; 7 nucleotides line up with TRBD2. The V and J ends lost 2 bases and 3 bases, in that order; junction bases with no gene match: 7. CDR3 length: 16 amino acids. Germline CDR1 reads SEHNR; CDR2 reads FQNEAQ (reference sequence). CDR3 bases: TGTGCCAGCAGCTTAACAGCGGGGAGCCTCTACAATGAGCAGTTCTTC. Its protein product is CASSLTAGSLYNEQFF.

This clone came up once. The CDR3 here is CASSSTQGAFF. CDR3 bases: TGTGCCAGCAGTTCTACCCAGGGGGCTTTCTTT. The rearrangement uses TRBV28 and TRBJ1-1; tentative D call: TRBD1 (6 bases). This CDR3 has 11 residues. V shed 4 bases and J shed 11 bases, with 11 bases lying between them. CDR1 is MDHEN and CDR2 is SYDVKM in the germline V gene.

This sequence joins TRBV29-1 and TRBJ1-2, with TRBD1 matching 9 bases. This CDR3 is 14 amino acids long. Germline loops: CDR1 SQVTM, CDR2 ANQGSEA. V lost 4 bases, J lost 8 bases, and 11 bases stayed unmatched. In DNA form, the CDR3 reads TGCAGCGTTGGGGCCCCACAGGGGGCGGGAGGCTACACCTTC. Protein sequence: CSVGAPQGAGGYTF. The full variable domain, rest sourced from reference TRBV29-1 and TRBJ1-2, is SAVISQKPSRDICQRGTSLTIQCQVDSQVTMMFWYRQQPGQSLTLIATANQGSEATYESGFVIDKFPISRPNLTFSTLTVSNMSPEDSSIYLCSVGAPQGAGGYTFGSGTRLTVV.

The chain joins TRBV5-6 to TRBJ2-5; TRBD1 is a possible D gene (5 bases). Germline V gene sequence: CDR1 SGHDT, CDR2 YYEEEE. The CDR3 is 13 residues long. The V end was cut by 0 bases, the J end by 4 bases, with 7 bases between. The CDR3 DNA reads as TGTGCCAGCAGCTTGGTGGGGCCAGAGACCCAGTACTTC. This codes for CASSLVGPETQYF.

The chain has TRBV25-1 and TRBJ1-1, with 8 bases that match TRBD1. The CDR3 has 13 residues. CDR1 is MGHDK, CDR2 SYGVNS, per germline. V trimming: 10 bases; J trimming: 5 bases; junction bases outside the gene matches: 9. CDR3 nucleotide sequence: TGTGCCACCAGGGGGCGGGGAGGGACTGAAGCTTTCTTT. Translating it yields CATRGRGGTEAFF.

V usage is TRBV7-3 and J usage is TRBJ2-1; D is uncertain. V lost 5 bases, J lost 9 bases, and 17 bases lay in between. CDR1 and CDR2 (germline): SGHTA, FQGTGA. CDR3 length: 14 residues. CDR3 region: CASSPRPVLGEQFF. The CDR3 bases are TGTGCCAGCAGCCCAAGGCCCGTCTTGGGTGAGCAGTTCTTC.

This chain uses TRBV30 with TRBJ2-3; tentatively, D is TRBD1 or TRBD2 (7 bases each). The CDR3 is 15 residues long. The V gene's germline CDR1 is GTSNPN and CDR2 SVGIG (reference sequence). The V and J ends lost 6 bases and 3 bases respectively, with 19 bases between them. CDR3 bases: TGTGCCTGCCAGGGGGGCGGGAGCTCTACAGATACGCAGTATTTT. Amino acid sequence: CACQGGGSSTDTQYF.

The gene calls are TRBV5-1 and TRBJ2-5; TRBD1 matches 9 bases. Trimming removed 0 bases from V and 2 bases from J; junction bases left unmatched: 2. The germline gives CDR1 SGHRS, CDR2 YFSETQ. This CDR3 comprises 15 residues. CDR3 bases: TGCGCCAGCAGCTTGGCCGGACAGGGGCAAGAGACCCAGTACTTC. Protein sequence: CASSLAGQGQETQYF. The full variable domain, in which reference TRBV5-1 and TRBJ2-5 provide the parts outside the CDR3, is KAGVTQTPRYLIKTRGQQVTLSCSPISGHRSVSWYQQTPGQGLQFLFEYFSETQRNKGNFPGRFSGRQFSNSRSEMNVSTLELGDSALYLCASSLAGQGQETQYFGPGTRLLVL.

This chain links TRBV4-3 with TRBJ2-7; either TRBD1 or TRBD2 may fit D (6 bases each). This CDR3 has 16 amino acids. CDR1 and CDR2 (germline): LGHNA, YSLEER. Trimming stripped 0 bases from V and 3 bases from J, with 15 bases between. CDR3 region: CASSQDYRGAHYEQYF. In DNA, the CDR3 is TGCGCCAGCAGCCAAGATTATAGGGGGGCTCACTACGAGCAGTACTTC.

J is TRBJ2-7 and V is TRBV28; weak D call: TRBD1 (5 bases). The CDR3 is 12 amino acids. V was pared by 4 bases and J by 7 bases, with 11 bases between. Per the germline V gene, CDR1 is MDHEN and CDR2 is SYDVKM. The CDR3 bases are TGTGCCAGCAGTTCTCAGGGTGTAGAGCAGTACTTC. Its translation is CASSSQGVEQYF.

The rearrangement links TRBV6-1 to TRBJ2-7; D gene ambiguous. V lost 3 bases and J lost 8, with 17 bases in between. Germline assignment: CDR1 MNHNS and CDR2 SASEGT. This CDR3 is built from 14 residues. Here the CDR3 DNA reads TGTGCCAGCAGTGAGCATGCCCTAGGTGGAAAGCAGTACTTC. Residues: CASSEHALGGKQYF.

The V gene is TRBV15, the J gene TRBJ2-7; D is undetermined. CDR1 is LNHNV, CDR2 YYDKDF, per germline (reference sequence). The V gene lost 1 base and the J gene lost 2 bases, with 12 bases spanning the gap. The CDR3 runs 15 residues. Here the CDR3 reads CATSRGPFSTYEQYF. In nucleotides, the CDR3 is TGTGCCACCAGCAGAGGACCTTTTAGTACCTACGAGCAGTACTTC.

J is TRBJ2-2 and V is TRBV7-9; a weak D match, TRBD2 (6 bases). With 3 bases removed from V and 0 bases from J, the gap between germline ends came to 8 bases. Germline CDR1 SEHNR, CDR2 FQNEAQ (reference sequence). The CDR3 totals 15 residues. The CDR3 bases are TGTGCCAGCAGCTTCGGCGGGGCGAACACCGGGGAGCTGTTTTTT. Protein sequence: CASSFGGANTGELFF.

The genes are TRBV13 and TRBJ1-5, with unresolved D. The V gene's germline CDR1 is PRHDT and CDR2 FYEKMQ (reference sequence). Trimming left V 0 bases short and J 7 bases short, with 7 bases between. There are 13 residues in the CDR3. The CDR3 protein is CASSLGLGQPQHF. The CDR3 DNA follows: TGTGCCAGCAGCTTAGGGCTGGGGCAGCCCCAGCATTTT.

The J gene is TRBJ2-1, the V gene TRBV10-2, with 7 bases matching TRBD2. Germline CDR1 WSHSY, CDR2 SAAADI. This CDR3 has 15 amino acids. The junction had 6 bases not matched to a gene; V was cut back by 0 bases and J by 7 bases. CDR3 DNA: TGCGCCAGCAGTGAGTCGTCGGGAGGTTGGAATGAGCAGTTCTTC. It specifies CASSESSGGWNEQFF.

This clone is a singleton in its sample. One junction end disagrees with the germline gene, perhaps due to a read error. The J gene is TRBJ2-5, the V gene TRBV7-7; 14 bases align to TRBD2. CDR3 length: 16 residues. Germline CDR1 is SSHAT and CDR2 is FNYEAQ (reference sequence). Here the CDR3 reads CASSPGLAGGGETQYF. The CDR3 DNA reads as TGTGCTAGCAGCCCCGGACTAGCGGGAGGTGGAGAGACCCAGTACTTC.

This chain joins TRBV19 and TRBJ2-7; no clear D gene. V was pared by 5 bases and J by 2 bases, with 16 bases between. Germline V gene data show CDR1 as LNHDA and CDR2 as SQIVND (reference sequence). CDR3 length equals 15 residues. In nucleotides, the CDR3 is TGTGCCAGTAGTTCCTCCTCGACGGTAGCCTACGAGCAGTACTTC. Its protein product is CASSSSSTVAYEQYF.

V is TRBV28 and J is TRBJ2-7, with TRBD2 identical over 8 bases. Trimming removed 1 base from V and 4 bases from J; junction bases left unmatched: 6. The CDR3 is made up of 15 amino acids. In germline, CDR1 is MDHEN, CDR2 SYDVKM. The CDR3 here is CASSLFGSGTYEQYF. Written as DNA, the CDR3 is TGTGCCAGCAGTTTATTTGGTAGCGGGACTTACGAGCAGTACTTC.

This chain links TRBV6-1 with TRBJ2-2, with unresolved D. Trimming took off 1 base at V and 3 bases at J, with 3 bases between the two ends. Germline-derived CDR1 and CDR2 are MNHNS and SASEGT. This CDR3 region has 13 residues. DNA of the CDR3: TGTGCCAGCAGTGAAGGGGACACCGGGGAGCTGTTTTTT. Translating it yields CASSEGDTGELFF.

This clone was found once. The rearrangement links TRBV28 to TRBJ2-7; 8 nucleotides match TRBD1. The V and J ends lost 6 bases and 5 bases, in that order; junction bases with no gene match: 6. This CDR3 has 13 residues. Per the germline V gene, CDR1 is MDHEN and CDR2 is SYDVKM. The CDR3 spells CASRETGAHEQYF. The CDR3 bases are TGTGCCAGCAGAGAGACAGGGGCCCACGAGCAGTACTTC.

The V gene is TRBV5-4, the J gene TRBJ2-1; D gene ambiguous. Germline lookup yields CDR1 SGHNT and CDR2 YYREEE (reference sequence). The ends were cut back, 0 bases at V and 3 bases at J, with 10 bases in the middle. The CDR3 contains 15 residues. CDR3 amino acids: CASSLGSSVYNEQFF. In DNA, the CDR3 is TGTGCCAGCAGCTTGGGGTCCTCAGTCTACAATGAGCAGTTCTTC.

This chain links TRBV2 with TRBJ2-1, with D perhaps TRBD2 (6 bases). Germline lookup yields CDR1 SNHLY and CDR2 FYNNEI. V was trimmed by 6 bases and J by 10 bases, leaving 16 bases between them. This CDR3 contains 13 residues. CDR3: CASRPGPEGEQFF. The CDR3 DNA follows: TGTGCCAGCAGACCGGGCCCGGAGGGGGAGCAGTTCTTC.

The rearrangement links TRBV7-9 to TRBJ2-6; D tentatively fits TRBD1 or TRBD2 (5 bases each). The CDR3 loop spans 15 amino acids. V lost 3 bases and J lost 0, with 6 bases in between. Germline-derived CDR1 and CDR2 are SEHNR and FQNEAQ (reference sequence). CDR3 protein: CASSFGASGANVLTF. As DNA, the CDR3 is TGTGCCAGCAGCTTCGGGGCCTCTGGGGCCAACGTCCTGACTTTC.

The chain employs TRBV28 and TRBJ2-7; D gene uncertain. V was trimmed by 3 bases and J by 0 bases, leaving 6 bases between them. Germline V gives CDR1 MDHEN, CDR2 SYDVKM. The CDR3 has 13 residues. In DNA form, the CDR3 reads TGTGCCAGCAGTTTTACAGTCTCCTACGAGCAGTACTTC. Protein: CASSFTVSYEQYF.

The gene calls are TRBV2 and TRBJ1-4, with a tentative D call TRBD1 (6 bases). Germline V gene data show CDR1 as SNHLY and CDR2 as FYNNEI. The CDR3 length is 12 residues. V lost 8 bases, J lost 6 bases, and 10 bases lay in between. The CDR3, as DNA: TGTGCCAGCCAGCGGACAGATGAAAAACTGTTTTTT. Its protein is CASQRTDEKLFF.

The J gene is TRBJ1-1, the V gene TRBV13; D is unresolved. V was clipped by 3 bases and J by 1 base, with 6 bases between them. This CDR3 has 13 amino acids. Germline assignment: CDR1 PRHDT and CDR2 FYEKMQ (reference sequence). As DNA, the CDR3 is TGTGCCAGCAGCTTTTTACAGAACACTGAAGCTTTCTTT. Its protein is CASSFLQNTEAFF.

The rearrangement joins TRBV10-2 to TRBJ1-5; D might be TRBD1 (6 bases). Germline V lookup: CDR1 WSHSY, CDR2 SAAADI. The CDR3 contains 18 residues. The V end lost 8 bases, the J end lost 0 bases, and 23 bases lay between the germline ends. CDR3 DNA sequence: TGCGCCAGCTCAAACCCCCCCCGGGGGCTTAATAGCAATCAGCCCCAGCATTTT. Translation: CASSNPPRGLNSNQPQHF.

This sequence joins TRBV14 and TRBJ2-1; 10 bases map to TRBD1. The CDR3 is made up of 15 amino acids. The V and J ends lost 4 bases and 6 bases, in that order; junction bases with no gene match: 6. Germline V gene lookup returns CDR1 SGHDN and CDR2 FVKESK. The CDR3 region has the DNA TGTGCCAGCAGCCTCAGACAGGGGGCTGGCAATGAGCAGTTCTTC. It specifies CASSLRQGAGNEQFF.